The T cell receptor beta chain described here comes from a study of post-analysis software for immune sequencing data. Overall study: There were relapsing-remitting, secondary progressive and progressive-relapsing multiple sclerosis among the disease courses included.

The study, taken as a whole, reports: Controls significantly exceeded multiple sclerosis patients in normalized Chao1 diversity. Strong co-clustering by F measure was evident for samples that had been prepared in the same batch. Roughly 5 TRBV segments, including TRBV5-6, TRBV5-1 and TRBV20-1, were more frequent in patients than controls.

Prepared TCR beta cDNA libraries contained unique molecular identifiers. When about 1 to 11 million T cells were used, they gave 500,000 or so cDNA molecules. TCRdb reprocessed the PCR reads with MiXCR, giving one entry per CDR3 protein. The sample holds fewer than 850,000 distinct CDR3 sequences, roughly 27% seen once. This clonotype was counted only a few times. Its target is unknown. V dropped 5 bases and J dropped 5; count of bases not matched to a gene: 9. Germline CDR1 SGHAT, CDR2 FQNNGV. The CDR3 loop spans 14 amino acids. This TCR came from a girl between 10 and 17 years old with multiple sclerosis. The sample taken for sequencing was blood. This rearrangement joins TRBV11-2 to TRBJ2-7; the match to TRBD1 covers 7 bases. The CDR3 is CASSQTGDNNEQYF. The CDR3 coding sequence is TGTGCCAGCAGCCAAACAGGGGACAATAACGAGCAGTACTTC.